The 23 T cell receptor beta chains presented below share a single source sample, sequenced in a study of blood T cell repertoires in COVID-19. This table comes from immunoSEQ multiplex PCR, and its TCRdb copy is limited to in-frame clones, with some not included. The sample has 150,000 to 200,000 clones, 70% to 90% seen once. The sequencing input was peripheral blood. The receptors here all came from a human donor in a cohort sampled during active COVID-19.

The genes are TRBV5-1 and TRBJ1-4; weak D call: TRBD1 (6 bases). This CDR3 has 16 residues. Germline V gives CDR1 SGHRS, CDR2 YFSETQ. V was shortened by 4 bases and J by 3 bases, with 16 bases between the two germline ends. The CDR3 DNA reads as TGCGCCAGCAGCATAGAGGGGGATAGGGCTAATGAAAAACTGTTTTTT. Amino acids: CASSIEGDRANEKLFF.

The genes are TRBV4-1 and TRBJ1-2, with TRBD1 matching 9 bases. Germline V gene data show CDR1 as MGHRA and CDR2 as YSYEKL. V gave up 3 bases and J gave up 4 bases; unmatched junction bases: 3. This CDR3 has 14 residues. This chain's CDR3 is CASSQDRGGYGYTF. CDR3 in DNA: TGCGCCAGCAGCCAGGACAGGGGAGGCTATGGCTACACCTTC.

The chain carries TRBV3-1 (or the pseudogene TRBV3-2) and TRBJ2-2, with D possibly matching TRBD1 (6 bases). Germline V gene lookup returns CDR1 LGHDT and CDR2 YNNKEL (reference sequence). CDR3 length: 15 amino acids. V lost 0 bases and J 7 bases, leaving 12 bases between the germline ends. The CDR3 DNA reads TGTGCCAGCAGCCAAGATCGGCAGGGGTACGGGGAGCTGTTTTTT. This sequence encodes CASSQDRQGYGELFF.

The V and J genes are TRBV5-1 and TRBJ2-7, with D possibly matching TRBD1 (5 bases). Trimming stripped 3 bases from V and 3 bases from J, with 13 bases between. This CDR3 contains 14 residues. Looked up from germline, CDR1 is SGHRS and CDR2 is YFSETQ. CDR3 in DNA: TGCGCCAGCAGCTCAGGGCAGGGCCACTACGAGCAGTACTTC. This translates into CASSSGQGHYEQYF.

The chain links TRBV7-9 to TRBJ2-6; TRBD1 might be the D (6 bases). The V end was cut by 5 bases, the J end by 0 bases, with 8 bases between. The CDR3 is made up of 15 amino acids. The germline CDR1 and CDR2 sequences are SEHNR and FQNEAQ (reference sequence). The chain's CDR3 is CASSPGASGANVLTF. In DNA form, the CDR3 reads TGTGCCAGCAGCCCAGGGGCCTCTGGGGCCAACGTCCTGACTTTC.

The rearrangement links TRBV5-1 to TRBJ1-6, with TRBD1 matching over 8 bases. There are 15 residues in the CDR3. CDR1 and CDR2 from the germline V gene are SGHRS and YFSETQ. V trimming: 4 bases; J trimming: 7 bases; junction bases outside the gene matches: 7. The CDR3 coding sequence is TGCGCCAGCAGCACAAGACAGGGGTCGAATTCACCCCTCCACTTT. It yields the protein CASSTRQGSNSPLHF.

The J gene is TRBJ2-1, the V gene TRBV5-1; 12 nucleotides align to TRBD2. The CDR3 covers 15 residues. The germline V gene has CDR1 SGHRS and CDR2 YFSETQ. With V trimmed by 4 bases and J by 3 bases, 2 bases remained unmatched. CDR3 coding DNA: TGCGCCAGCAGCGGGGGACTAGCGGGCTACAATGAGCAGTTCTTC. Its translation: CASSGGLAGYNEQFF.

The chain is built from TRBV24-1 and TRBJ1-4; a weak D match, TRBD1 (5 bases). V was cut by 6 bases and J by 5 bases, with 12 bases left in between. Germline V gene sequence: CDR1 KGHDR, CDR2 SFDVKD. The length of the CDR3 is 14 residues. The DNA of the CDR3 is TGTGCCACCAGTCAGGCAGGGCCAAATGAAAAACTGTTTTTT. Translating gives CATSQAGPNEKLFF.

This clone turned up a few times. This chain connects TRBV7-8 to TRBJ2-2, with a tentative D call TRBD1 (8 bases). The V gene's germline CDR1 is SGHVS and CDR2 FQNEAQ. The V end lost 4 bases, the J end lost 0 bases, and 12 bases lay between the germline ends. The CDR3 contains 16 residues. The CDR3 region has the DNA TGTGCCAGCAGCTCAGCGGGACAGGCGAACACCGGGGAGCTGTTTTTT. Its translation is CASSSAGQANTGELFF.

The V call is TRBV29-1, the J call TRBJ1-1; 9 bases are a match to TRBD1. The germline gives CDR1 SQVTM, CDR2 ANQGSEA. The V gene end was trimmed by 7 bases and the J gene end by 6 bases; junction bases not matched to a gene: 9. This CDR3 is built from 13 residues. CDR3 in DNA: TGCAGCGCTGCAACAGGGGGCGCAGCTGAAGCTTTCTTT. The encoded protein is CSAATGGAAEAFF.

DNA of the CDR3: TGTGCCAGCAGCCCTACTAGCGGGGCTTACAATGAGCAGTTCTTC. As protein: CASSPTSGAYNEQFF. The chain links TRBV7-2 to TRBJ2-1; 10 bases are a match to TRBD2. CDR3 length equals 15 residues. Germline-derived CDR1 and CDR2 are SGHTA and FQGNSA. V was clipped by 5 bases and J by 4 bases; unmatched bases: 5.

The chain joins TRBV5-1 to TRBJ1-6, with a weak D call TRBD1 (6 bases). The germline V and J ends were trimmed by 4 bases and 9 bases, with 17 bases remaining between them. Germline V gene lookup returns CDR1 SGHRS and CDR2 YFSETQ. The CDR3 has 15 amino acids. The CDR3 loop reads CASSPVNREGSPLHF. CDR3 bases: TGCGCCAGCAGCCCCGTTAACAGGGAAGGTTCACCCCTCCACTTT. The full variable domain, with the rest looked up from reference TRBV5-1 and TRBJ1-6, is KAGVTQTPRYLIKTRGQQVTLSCSPISGHRSVSWYQQTPGQGLQFLFEYFSETQRNKGNFPGRFSGRQFSNSRSEMNVSTLELGDSALYLCASSPVNREGSPLHFGNGTRLTVT.

This sequence joins TRBV27 and TRBJ2-7, with 7 bases fitting TRBD1. The CDR3 covers 15 residues. V lost 4 bases and J lost 2; bases outside the gene matches: 8. The V gene's germline CDR1 is MNHEY and CDR2 SMNVEV (reference sequence). Here the CDR3 DNA reads TGTGCCAGCAGTTACCGACAGGGCATACCCTACGAGCAGTACTTC. Amino acid sequence: CASSYRQGIPYEQYF.

The chain carries TRBV3-1 (or the pseudogene TRBV3-2) and TRBJ1-2; D is uncertain. This CDR3 comprises 14 residues. The germline V gene encodes CDR1 LGHDT and CDR2 YNNKEL (reference sequence). Trimming cost V 1 base and J 1 base, with 7 bases left between them. The CDR3 DNA reads as TGTGCCAGCAGCCAAGGCAGGAATAACTATGGCTACACCTTC. As protein: CASSQGRNNYGYTF.

The chain links TRBV19 to TRBJ1-1, with 8 bases aligning to TRBD1. Germline CDR1 reads LNHDA; CDR2 reads SQIVND (reference sequence). V shed 1 base, J shed 3 bases, and the junction held 7 bases outside the gene matches. This CDR3 contains 16 residues. In DNA form, the CDR3 reads TGTGCCAGTAGTATAGGGACAGGGTGGGTCGACACTGAAGCTTTCTTT. Protein sequence: CASSIGTGWVDTEAFF.

V is TRBV6-1 and J is TRBJ2-1; 7 bases line up with TRBD1. The CDR3 covers 15 residues. Germline V gene sequence: CDR1 MNHNS, CDR2 SASEGT. With V trimmed by 1 base and J by 0 bases, 0 bases remained unmatched. CDR3 nucleotide sequence: TGTGCCAGCAGTGAAGGGGACAGCTCCTACAATGAGCAGTTCTTC. It is translated as CASSEGDSSYNEQFF.

The CDR3 DNA sequence: TGTGCCAGCAGTGACAGGGTGAGAGCTTTCTTT. Translation: CASSDRVRAFF. V and J are TRBV25-1 and TRBJ1-1; D perhaps matches TRBD1 (5 bases). Germline V lookup: CDR1 MGHDK, CDR2 SYGVNS. The CDR3 is 11 residues long. The V and J ends lost 3 bases and 10 bases respectively, with 9 bases between them.

This clone is a singleton in its sample. The chain couples TRBV7-2 to TRBJ2-1; tentative D call: TRBD1 (7 bases). The germline CDR1 and CDR2 sequences are SGHTA and FQGNSA. The CDR3 loop spans 16 amino acids. V lost 3 bases to trimming and J lost 7 bases, with 19 bases between them. The CDR3 sequence: CASSFQGGSVRNEQFF. The CDR3 DNA is TGTGCCAGCAGCTTCCAGGGGGGATCGGTGCGAAATGAGCAGTTCTTC.

The rearrangement links TRBV5-6 to TRBJ1-2, with TRBD1 matching over 7 bases. This CDR3 spans 13 amino acids. Germline V gene lookup returns CDR1 SGHDT and CDR2 YYEEEE. The J segment lost 7 bases and the V segment lost 4 bases, leaving 7 bases of the junction unmatched. In DNA form, the CDR3 reads TGTGCCAGCAGCCTAGGGACAGAACCTGGCTACACCTTC. Residues: CASSLGTEPGYTF.

The chain is built from TRBV6-2 or TRBV6-3 and TRBJ1-5, with D tentatively TRBD1 (5 bases). The V end lost 6 bases, the J end lost 6 bases, and 12 bases lay between the germline ends. The germline V gene encodes CDR1 MNHEY and CDR2 SVGEGT. The CDR3 extends over 13 amino acids. The CDR3 nucleotides are TGTGCCAGCAGCTCGGGGGTCGGTCAGCCCCAGCATTTT. This codes for CASSSGVGQPQHF.

This clone was seen just once. The gene calls are TRBV19 and TRBJ2-5, with 13 bases that match TRBD2. J was trimmed by 4 bases and V by 4 bases; bases with no gene match: 3. Germline V gives CDR1 LNHDA, CDR2 SQIVND (reference sequence). The CDR3 is 15 residues long. Here the CDR3 reads CASSTLAGGRETQYF. For the CDR3, the DNA is TGTGCCAGTAGTACACTAGCGGGGGGGCGAGAGACCCAGTACTTC.

The V gene is TRBV3-1 (or the pseudogene TRBV3-2), the J gene TRBJ1-2; D is undetermined. From germline, CDR1 is LGHDT and CDR2 YNNKEL (reference sequence). This CDR3 spans 14 amino acids. The ends were cut back, 7 bases at V and 8 bases at J, with 20 bases in the middle. The CDR3 reads CASNPPWRSRGYTF. Written as DNA, the CDR3 is TGTGCCAGCAACCCCCCGTGGAGATCTAGAGGCTACACCTTC.

For this clone: Additional DNA sequences in this sample encode the identical CDR3. The rearrangement uses TRBV5-4 and TRBJ2-7; no clear D gene. Germline lookup yields CDR1 SGHNT and CDR2 YYREEE (reference sequence). The CDR3 totals 11 residues. Trimming shortened V by 3 bases and J by 3 bases, and 4 bases separated the two germline ends. CDR3 loop: CASSSLYEQYF. CDR3 DNA sequence: TGTGCCAGCAGCTCCCTCTACGAGCAGTACTTC.